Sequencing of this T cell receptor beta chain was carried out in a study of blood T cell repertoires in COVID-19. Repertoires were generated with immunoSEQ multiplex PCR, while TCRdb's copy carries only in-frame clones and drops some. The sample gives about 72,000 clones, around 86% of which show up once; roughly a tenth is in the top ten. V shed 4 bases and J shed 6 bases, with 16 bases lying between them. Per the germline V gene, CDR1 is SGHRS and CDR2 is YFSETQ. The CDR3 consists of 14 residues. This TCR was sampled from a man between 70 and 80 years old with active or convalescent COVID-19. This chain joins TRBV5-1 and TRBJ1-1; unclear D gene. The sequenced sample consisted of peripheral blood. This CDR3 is CASSAGWEISEAFF. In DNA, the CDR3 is TGCGCCAGCAGCGCCGGATGGGAGATTTCTGAAGCTTTCTTT.